This T cell receptor (beta chain) was recovered during a study of T cell repertoires in cytomegalovirus infection. Study details: Well-studied HLA-B-restricted CMV epitopes were used in the study alongside recently identified HLA-C-restricted ones. It can be stated that public TCR beta signatures indicated CMV infection as well as a matching HLA type. General study results and limits: Dominating the ex vivo response were HLA-C-restricted CMV-specific TCR beta clonotypes. Identification of carriers of CMV plus the relevant HLA was achieved through cumulative public TCR beta family frequency.

TCRdb passed the reads through MiXCR, listing each CDR3 protein once. The profile shows roughly 920,000 distinct CDR3 sequences, around 30% of them singletons. The CDR3 extends over 14 amino acids. Germline V gene data show CDR1 as LNHDA and CDR2 as SQIVND (reference sequence). V lost 8 bases to trimming and J lost 7 bases, with 18 bases between them. This clonotype was seen a handful of times. Its antigen remains unidentified. The sequencing here drew on cultured CD8+ T cells from PBMCs, taken from culture after CMV antigen stimulation. The receptor was isolated from a human donor in good health (CMV status not recorded). Some clones in this sample may be carry-over from other donors' samples. The genes are TRBV19 and TRBJ1-5; possible D gene TRBD1, 6 bases. The CDR3 DNA follows: TGTGCCAGTGGGGACATTGGGGTCGTGCAGCCCCAGCATTTT. This gives the protein CASGDIGVVQPQHF.